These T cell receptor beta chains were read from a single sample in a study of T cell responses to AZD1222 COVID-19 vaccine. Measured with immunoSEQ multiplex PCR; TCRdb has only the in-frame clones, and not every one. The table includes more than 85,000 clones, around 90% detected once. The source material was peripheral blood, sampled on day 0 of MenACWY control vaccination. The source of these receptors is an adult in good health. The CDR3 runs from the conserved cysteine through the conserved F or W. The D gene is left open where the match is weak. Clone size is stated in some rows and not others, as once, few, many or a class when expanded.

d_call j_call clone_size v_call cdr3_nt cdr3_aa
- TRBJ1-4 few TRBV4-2 TGTGCCAGCACCCTCCTGGGCCGAGAAAAACTGTTTTTT CASTLLGREKLFF
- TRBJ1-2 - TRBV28 TGTGCCAGCAGCCTAGCGGGTTGGTATGGCTACACCTTC CASSLAGWYGYTF
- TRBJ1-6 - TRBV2 TGTGCCAGCAGTGAACCAGATAAGGATTTTAATTCACCCCTCCACTTT CASSEPDKDFNSPLHF
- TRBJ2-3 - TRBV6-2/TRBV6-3 TGTGCCAGCAGTTACTCGATACTAAGGAGCACAGATACGCAGTATTTT CASSYSILRSTDTQYF
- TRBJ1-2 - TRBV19 TGTGCCAGTCAGGCAGGGGCCCACGCGGCCTATGGCTACACCTTC CASQAGAHAAYGYTF
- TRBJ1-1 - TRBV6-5 TGTGCCGGCGGTCGAGGTCTCGAAGCTTTCTTT CAGGRGLEAFF
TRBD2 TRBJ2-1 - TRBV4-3 TGCGCCAGCAGCCAACTGACTAGCTTGCGTAACAATGAGCAGTTCTTC CASSQLTSLRNNEQFF
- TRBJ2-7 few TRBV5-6 TGTGCCAGCAATGGGCCCGGCTACGAGCAGTACTTC CASNGPGYEQYF
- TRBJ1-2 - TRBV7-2 TGTGCCAGCAGCTTAGGGGGAGCTAACTATGGCTACACCTTC CASSLGGANYGYTF
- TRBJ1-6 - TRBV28 TGTGCCAGCAGTTTATCCGGAGACGGTTCACCCCTCCACTTT CASSLSGDGSPLHF
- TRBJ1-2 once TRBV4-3 TGCGCCAGCAGCCAAGAGATGGGGACCTTCTATGGCTACACCTTC CASSQEMGTFYGYTF
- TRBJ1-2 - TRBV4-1 TGCGCCAGCAGCCACCCGACCCGAGGGTATGGCTACACCTTC CASSHPTRGYGYTF
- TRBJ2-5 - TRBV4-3 TGCGCCAGCAGCCAGAGGCGGGACTACCAAGAGACCCAGTACTTC CASSQRRDYQETQYF
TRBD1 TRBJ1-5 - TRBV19 TGTGCCAGTAGCCCGACAGGGGGCGCCGGTCAGCCCCAGCATTTT CASSPTGGAGQPQHF
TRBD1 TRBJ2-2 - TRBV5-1 TGCGCCAGCAGCTCGTCCGGACAGGGGCACGGGGAGCTGTTTTTT CASSSSGQGHGELFF
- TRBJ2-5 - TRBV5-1 TGCGCCAGCAGCTTGGGGGTAGCGGCCCAAGAGACCCAGTACTTC CASSLGVAAQETQYF
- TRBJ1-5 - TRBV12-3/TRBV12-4 TGTGCCAGCAGTATTAGTCAGCCCCAGCATTTT CASSISQPQHF
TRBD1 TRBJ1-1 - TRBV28 TGTGCCAGCAGTTTTTCGGGACAGACGAACACTGAAGCTTTCTTT CASSFSGQTNTEAFF